This T cell receptor beta chain was captured in a study of CD4 T cells in relation to SARS-CoV-2 and coronaviruses. Points from the study as a whole: Memory recall responses, not primary responses primed in culture, are what the assay detects. In around two thirds of donors, memory CD4+ clonotypes crossrecognized SARS-CoV-2 and at least one common cold coronavirus spike.

About this clone: Its antigen is currently unknown.

TCRdb's table, derived via immunoSEQ multiplex PCR, lists solely in-frame clones and lacks some. The sample has about 68,000 clones, about 92% seen once. Unexposed donor CD4+ T cells date from about 2011-2018, before the COVID-19 pandemic. CD4 enrichment then naive enrichment separated naive from memory CD4+ cells. CDR1 MDHEN and CDR2 SYDVKM come from the germline V gene. This CDR3 has 13 amino acids. The ends were cut back, 6 bases at V and 4 bases at J, with 13 bases in the middle. The clonotype comes from a human donor in good health. The sample consisted of naive CD4+ T cells from PBMCs. Stated subset: naive CD4+ T cells isolated by negative enrichment. V and J are TRBV28 and TRBJ2-7; D possibly uses TRBD1 or TRBD2 (6 bases each). The CDR3 DNA reads TGTGCCAGCAGCCGCCCGGGGGCATACGAGCAGTACTTC. Its translation is CASSRPGAYEQYF.